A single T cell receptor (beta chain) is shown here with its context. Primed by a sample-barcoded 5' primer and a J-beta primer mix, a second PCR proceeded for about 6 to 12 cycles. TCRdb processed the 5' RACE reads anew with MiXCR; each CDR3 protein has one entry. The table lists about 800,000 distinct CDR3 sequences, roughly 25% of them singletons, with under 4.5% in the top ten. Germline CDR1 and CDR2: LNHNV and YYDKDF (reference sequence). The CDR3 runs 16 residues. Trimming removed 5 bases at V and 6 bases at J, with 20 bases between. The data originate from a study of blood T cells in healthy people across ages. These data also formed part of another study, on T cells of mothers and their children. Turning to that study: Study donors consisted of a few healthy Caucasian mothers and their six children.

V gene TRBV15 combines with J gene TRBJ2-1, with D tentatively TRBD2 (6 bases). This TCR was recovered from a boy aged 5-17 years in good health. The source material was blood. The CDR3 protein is CATSFRIAARGNEQFF. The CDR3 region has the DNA TGTGCCACCAGCTTTCGTATAGCGGCGAGGGGCAATGAGCAGTTCTTC.